Following are 20 T cell receptor beta chains from one sample sequenced in a study of radiotherapy plus CTLA-4 blockade in lung cancer. Clones were read by immunoSEQ multiplex PCR, and TCRdb kept only the in-frame ones, dropping some. The sample lists about 84,000 clones; 60% to 80% were seen once. The sample consisted of peripheral blood, taken from a patient treated with radiotherapy plus ipilimumab. The receptors come from a human donor with non-small cell lung cancer that progressed on radiotherapy plus ipilimumab.

This rearrangement joins TRBV7-9 to TRBJ2-7; a weak D match, TRBD2 (6 bases). Trimming left V 5 bases short and J 4 bases short, with 24 bases between. Looked up from germline, CDR1 is SEHNR and CDR2 is FQNEAQ (reference sequence). The CDR3 consists of 17 residues. The CDR3 sequence: CASSPLRRGKAWYEQYF. The CDR3 DNA reads TGTGCCAGCAGCCCTCTCCGGAGGGGAAAGGCTTGGTACGAGCAGTACTTC.

V usage is TRBV7-9 and J usage is TRBJ2-4, with D uncertain. The germline gives CDR1 SEHNR, CDR2 FQNEAQ (reference sequence). The CDR3 consists of 11 residues. V lost 8 bases and J lost 6, with 8 bases in between. The CDR3 reads CASQPANIQYF. The CDR3 DNA reads as TGTGCCAGCCAACCGGCAAACATTCAGTACTTC.

The rearrangement joins TRBV7-9 to TRBJ2-3; 9 nucleotides line up with TRBD2. Losses at the gene ends were 3 bases for V and 0 bases for J; bases not matched to a gene: 4. The CDR3 length is 16 residues. CDR1 and CDR2 from the germline V gene are SEHNR and FQNEAQ (reference sequence). CDR3 amino acids: CASSLGGGASTDTQYF. CDR3 nucleotides: TGTGCCAGCAGCTTGGGCGGGGGGGCCAGCACAGATACGCAGTATTTT.

Of note for this clone: Sequence at one end of the junction differs from germline and may be a read error. The chain links TRBV5-3 to TRBJ2-4, with 9 positions matching TRBD1. TRBV5-3 is designated an ORF whose function remains uncertain. This CDR3 region has 17 residues. CDR3 coding DNA: TGTGCCAGAAGCCCCCCGGACAGGGGAGGGGGAAAAAGCATTCAGTACTTC. Encoded protein: CARSPPDRGGGKSIQYF.

The gene calls are TRBV27 and TRBJ2-2; either TRBD1 or TRBD2 may fit D (5 bases each). This CDR3 region has 16 residues. Between the trimmed V and J ends, which lost 3 bases and 7 bases, there was a span of 18 bases. Germline CDR1 and CDR2: MNHEY and SMNVEV (reference sequence). CDR3 DNA: TGTGCCAGCAGTTTTCGACAGACCTACGGGATCGGGGAGCTGTTTTTT. As protein: CASSFRQTYGIGELFF.

The genes are TRBV28 and TRBJ1-2; D ambiguous. The germline V and J ends were trimmed by 3 bases and 3 bases, with 11 bases remaining between them. Looked up from germline, CDR1 is MDHEN and CDR2 is SYDVKM. The CDR3 contains 14 residues. The CDR3 loop is CASSLVGLDYGYTF. The CDR3 DNA is TGTGCCAGCAGTTTGGTAGGGTTAGACTATGGCTACACCTTC.

V and J are TRBV27 and TRBJ2-1, with D possibly being TRBD1 (5 bases). This CDR3 is 18 amino acids long. Trimming took off 7 bases at V and 0 bases at J, with 22 bases between the two ends. Germline CDR1 and CDR2: MNHEY and SMNVEV (reference sequence). In DNA, the CDR3 is TGTGCCAGCACCTCTCTTGGGGTGGAAGGGGCCTCCTACAATGAGCAGTTCTTC. This sequence encodes CASTSLGVEGASYNEQFF.

The chain combines TRBV19 with TRBJ1-5; D is uncertain. The germline V gene encodes CDR1 LNHDA and CDR2 SQIVND (reference sequence). Trimming removed 5 bases from V and 1 base from J, with 9 bases in between. CDR3 length: 14 residues. The CDR3 region has the DNA TGTGCCAGTAGTCCTTGGGGAAGCAATCAGCCCCAGCATTTT. It specifies CASSPWGSNQPQHF.

The chain has TRBV18 and TRBJ1-2; 9 bases fit TRBD1. Losses at the gene ends were 3 bases for V and 8 bases for J; bases not matched to a gene: 1. Germline V CDR1 and CDR2: KGHSH, LQKENI. This CDR3 has 12 amino acids. This CDR3 reads CASSPGQGGYTF. CDR3 sequence (DNA): TGTGCCAGCTCACCGGGACAGGGAGGCTACACCTTC.

The V and J genes are TRBV6-5 and TRBJ2-2, with a tentative D call TRBD2 (5 bases). The CDR3 sequence is 16 residues long. The germline CDR1 and CDR2 sequences are MNHEY and SVGAGI. Trimming pared 0 bases from V and 0 bases from J, leaving 8 bases between. CDR3 residues: CASSYSRRTNTGELFF. The CDR3 DNA sequence: TGTGCCAGCAGTTACTCCCGGAGGACGAACACCGGGGAGCTGTTTTTT.

The gene calls are TRBV5-1 and TRBJ1-6, with 8 bases identical to TRBD1. The CDR3 totals 15 residues. Per germline, CDR1 SGHRS and CDR2 YFSETQ. Trimming removed 0 bases from V and 8 bases from J; junction bases left unmatched: 4. CDR3 bases: TGCGCCAGCAGCTTGGAGACAGGGGCTTATTCACCCCTCCACTTT. Amino acid sequence: CASSLETGAYSPLHF.

The CDR3 is CASSLFLRDPTEAFF. CDR3 coding DNA: TGCGCCAGCAGCTTGTTCCTCAGGGATCCGACTGAAGCTTTCTTT. The rearrangement joins TRBV5-1 to TRBJ1-1, with D tentatively TRBD1 (5 bases). Trimming left V 1 base short and J 5 bases short, with 15 bases between. The CDR3 runs 15 residues. Germline V gene lookup returns CDR1 SGHRS and CDR2 YFSETQ.

The rearrangement uses TRBV12-5 and TRBJ2-1; TRBD2 might be the D (7 bases). This CDR3 contains 18 residues. V was cut by 1 base and J by 5 bases, with 21 bases left in between. The germline V gene encodes CDR1 LGHNT and CDR2 FRNRAP. For the CDR3, the DNA is TGTGCTAGTGGTTTGGCTCCTCTGCTCGGGCGGGGGCACAATGAGCAGTTCTTC. Amino acid sequence: CASGLAPLLGRGHNEQFF.

The chain employs TRBV2 and TRBJ1-6; D is ambiguous. The germline V and J ends were trimmed by 3 bases and 7 bases, with 10 bases remaining between them. The germline CDR1 and CDR2 sequences are SNHLY and FYNNEI. The CDR3 extends over 14 amino acids. The CDR3 sequence is CASSESLGNSPLHF. The CDR3 DNA follows: TGTGCCAGCAGTGAGTCACTAGGAAATTCACCCCTCCACTTT. Filled out from reference TRBV2 and TRBJ1-6, the complete variable domain reads EPEVTQTPSHQVTQMGQEVILRCVPISNHLYFYWYRQILGQKVEFLVSFYNNEISEKSEIFDDQFSVERPDGSNFTLKIRSTKLEDSAMYFCASSESLGNSPLHFGNGTRLTVT.

V and J are TRBV5-1 and TRBJ2-2; possibly TRBD2 for D (6 bases). Per germline, CDR1 SGHRS and CDR2 YFSETQ. With 0 bases removed from V and 2 bases from J, the gap between germline ends came to 11 bases. This CDR3 contains 16 residues. CDR3 in DNA: TGCGCCAGCAGCTTGGTTAGCGGATCTAACACCGGGGAGCTGTTTTTT. Translation: CASSLVSGSNTGELFF.

This clone was counted only a few times. J is TRBJ2-1 and V is TRBV7-3; perhaps TRBD1 as D (6 bases). V lost 5 bases and J 4 bases, leaving 12 bases between the germline ends. Looked up from germline, CDR1 is SGHTA and CDR2 is FQGTGA. This CDR3 contains 14 residues. CDR3 nucleotides: TGTGCCAGCAGCCCTAGTGACAGGTACAATGAGCAGTTCTTC. This gives the protein CASSPSDRYNEQFF.

The chain combines TRBV9 with TRBJ1-3, with D unresolved. The CDR3 is made up of 14 amino acids. Between the trimmed V and J ends, which lost 3 bases and 0 bases, there was a span of 7 bases. Germline CDR1 SGDLS, CDR2 YYNGEE. CDR3 residues: CASSDTASGNTIYF. CDR3 in DNA: TGTGCCAGCAGCGATACAGCCTCTGGAAACACCATATATTTT.

The gene calls are TRBV15 and TRBJ2-7; D is perhaps TRBD1 or TRBD2 (7 bases each). V gave up 8 bases and J gave up 1 base, with 24 bases separating them. There are 17 residues in the CDR3. Germline V gene lookup returns CDR1 LNHNV and CDR2 YYDKDF (reference sequence). CDR3 DNA sequence: TGTGCCACCGGGAAAGGACTCAGGGGGGGACCATCCTACGAGCAGTACTTC. It is translated as CATGKGLRGGPSYEQYF.

The genes are TRBV6-1 and TRBJ2-5; D is tentatively TRBD1 or TRBD2 (5 bases each). Trimming took 2 bases from V and 4 from J, leaving 8 bases between them. Per germline, CDR1 MNHNS and CDR2 SASEGT. The CDR3 runs 13 residues. The CDR3 DNA is TGTGCCAGCAGTGAATCTGGGGGAGAGACCCAGTACTTC. This gives the protein CASSESGGETQYF.

J is TRBJ2-7 and V is TRBV28; TRBD1 agrees at 9 bases. This CDR3 has 12 amino acids. Germline V lookup: CDR1 MDHEN, CDR2 SYDVKM. The junction had 5 bases not matched to a gene; V was cut back by 10 bases and J by 4 bases. Here the CDR3 reads CATRQGEYEQYF. CDR3 sequence (DNA): TGTGCCACCCGACAGGGGGAGTACGAGCAGTACTTC.